This TCR beta chain was identified during a study of response to subunit inactivated influenza vaccine. Study-wide points: Authors suggested each seasonal influenza vaccination recruits few new T cells.

Points on this clonotype: Its antigen is as yet unknown.

MiXCR, applied by TCRdb to the RT-PCR reads, yields one record per CDR3 protein. Here the sample spans hundreds of thousands of distinct CDR3 sequences, approximately 11% being singletons. Germline assignment: CDR1 SGHTA and CDR2 FQGTGA. CDR3 length: 21 amino acids. V gave up 0 bases and J gave up 4 bases; unmatched junction bases: 17. This TCR was recovered from a man between 50 and 59 years old who received an inactivated influenza vaccine. This chain links TRBV7-3 with TRBJ2-3; TRBD1 agrees at 12 bases. The source material was PBMCs from blood, sampled around seven weeks after vaccination. The CDR3 region has the DNA TGTGCCAGCAGCTTAACGACGGGACAGGGGGCCGACCCGACCGACGCAGATACGCAGTATTTT. Translated: CASSLTTGQGADPTDADTQYF.